This TCR beta chain stems from a study of cytomegalovirus exposure and HLA in healthy donors. Trimming shortened V by 0 bases and J by 8 bases, and 16 bases separated the two germline ends. This CDR3 has 15 amino acids. Looked up from germline, CDR1 is MNHNY and CDR2 is SVGAGI (reference sequence). Vbeta (60) and Jbeta (13) primers were used in the PCR. Sequencing used immunoSEQ multiplex PCR; TCRdb keeps in-frame clones, though not all of them. The table shows about 190,000 clones, with 79% occurring only once. This sequence originates from a young woman in good health and CMV-seronegative. The sequenced material came from PBMCs. The chain combines TRBV6-6 with TRBJ1-2, with D perhaps TRBD1 (5 bases). CDR3 sequence reads: CASSYSRGQGGGYTF. Here the CDR3 DNA reads TGTGCCAGCAGTTACTCGAGAGGCCAGGGTGGAGGCTACACCTTC.